The 29 T cell receptor beta chains presented below share a single source sample, sequenced in a study of shared clonotypes between healthy human individuals. The repertoire was sequenced with immunoSEQ multiplex PCR; TCRdb's copy has only in-frame clones and lacks some. Altogether 2 million to 2.5 million clones are present, less than 95% being singletons, with the ten largest covering more than 0.35%. The specimen sequenced was naive CD4+ T cells from PBMCs. Noted subset: CD45RA+ positively selected. These receptors were taken from a man between 18 and 29 years old in good health. Some clones in this sample may be carry-over from other donors' samples.

V usage is TRBV28 and J usage is TRBJ2-1, with 8 bases lining up with TRBD1. This CDR3 has 17 residues. The J segment lost 7 bases and the V segment lost 5 bases, leaving 16 bases of the junction unmatched. Per the germline V gene, CDR1 is MDHEN and CDR2 is SYDVKM. DNA of the CDR3: TGTGCCAGCAGTCGGACTACGTTAGGGACAGGTCCAAATGAGCAGTTCTTC. It is translated as CASSRTTLGTGPNEQFF.

The chain uses TRBV7-2 and TRBJ2-1; possible D gene TRBD2, 6 bases. Looked up from germline, CDR1 is SGHTA and CDR2 is FQGNSA. The CDR3 loop spans 15 amino acids. The germline V and J ends were trimmed by 2 bases and 3 bases, with 11 bases remaining between them. The chain's CDR3 is CASSLRRAIYNEQFF. CDR3 nucleotide sequence: TGTGCCAGCAGCTTAAGGAGGGCCATCTACAATGAGCAGTTCTTC.

The rearrangement joins TRBV6-5 to TRBJ1-2, with D unresolved. Germline loops: CDR1 MNHEY, CDR2 SVGAGI. The V and J ends lost 0 bases and 4 bases respectively, with 15 bases between them. The CDR3 extends over 16 amino acids. The CDR3 DNA reads as TGTGCCAGCAGTTACTCTAGAGGAAGACCTTCCTATGGCTACACCTTC. Translated, it gives CASSYSRGRPSYGYTF.

The chain uses TRBV28 and TRBJ1-3, with D unresolved. V lost 6 bases and J lost 0, with 12 bases in between. Germline-derived CDR1 and CDR2 are MDHEN and SYDVKM. The CDR3 contains 15 residues. The DNA of the CDR3 is TGTGCCAGCAGCATCCTTCAAAGCTCTGGAAACACCATATATTTT. Protein: CASSILQSSGNTIYF. The full variable domain, with the rest looked up from reference TRBV28 and TRBJ1-3, is DVKVTQSSRYLVKRTGEKVFLECVQDMDHENMFWYRQDPGLGLRLIYFSYDVKMKEKGDIPEGYSVSREKKERFSLILESASTNQTSMYLCASSILQSSGNTIYFGEGSWLTVV.

The rearrangement uses TRBV18 and TRBJ2-3; 15 bases line up with TRBD2. This CDR3 region has 18 residues. V was pared by 2 bases and J by 1 base, with 4 bases of the junction left unmatched. Germline CDR1 is KGHSH and CDR2 is LQKENI. The CDR3: CASSPGTSGRSGTDTQYF. In DNA, the CDR3 is TGTGCCAGCTCACCAGGGACTAGCGGGAGGAGCGGCACAGATACGCAGTATTTT.

This sequence joins TRBV7-7 and TRBJ2-7; the match to TRBD2 covers 11 bases. Germline values: CDR1 SSHAT, CDR2 FNYEAQ (reference sequence). The V gene end was trimmed by 5 bases and the J gene end by 2 bases; junction bases not matched to a gene: 5. The CDR3 consists of 15 residues. The CDR3 loop reads CASSPGLAETYEQYF. The CDR3 DNA is TGTGCCAGCAGCCCGGGACTAGCGGAGACCTACGAGCAGTACTTC.

This chain links TRBV6-1 with TRBJ1-2; D is perhaps TRBD1 (6 bases). Germline V gene lookup returns CDR1 MNHNS and CDR2 SASEGT. V was pared by 0 bases and J by 5 bases, with 13 bases between. This CDR3 contains 15 residues. The CDR3 is CASSEAPGAPYGYTF. The CDR3, as DNA: TGTGCCAGCAGTGAAGCTCCAGGGGCTCCATATGGCTACACCTTC.

The count of this clone is one. This rearrangement joins TRBV6-7 to TRBJ1-1; the match to TRBD1 covers 9 bases. TRBV6-7 is marked as an open reading frame, function uncertain. J lost 2 bases, V lost 5 bases, and 18 bases had no gene match. The CDR3 contains 19 residues. The CDR3 is CASSPQPPLQGACNTEAFF. DNA for the CDR3: TGTGCCAGCAGTCCTCAGCCCCCCTTACAGGGGGCGTGCAACACTGAAGCTTTCTTT.

V is TRBV5-1 and J is TRBJ2-2, with TRBD1 matching over 11 bases. With 4 bases clipped from V and 5 bases from J, the junction kept 1 base outside the gene matches. Germline CDR1 and CDR2: SGHRS and YFSETQ. This CDR3 has 14 residues. In DNA, the CDR3 is TGCGCCAGCAGCGGACAGGGGGCGACCGGGGAGCTGTTTTTT. The encoded protein is CASSGQGATGELFF.

The gene calls are TRBV5-4 and TRBJ2-3, with a weak D call TRBD2 (6 bases). V was shortened by 2 bases and J by 1 base, with 14 bases between the two germline ends. CDR1 and CDR2 (germline): SGHNT, YYREEE (reference sequence). This CDR3 is built from 16 residues. The CDR3 loop is CASSFPGGKGTDTQYF. DNA for the CDR3: TGTGCCAGCAGCTTTCCCGGGGGTAAGGGCACAGATACGCAGTATTTT.

The J gene is TRBJ2-2, the V gene TRBV7-6; 14 nucleotides align to TRBD2. CDR3 length: 19 residues. After removal of 5 bases from V and 0 bases from J, the junction contained 8 bases not matched to a gene. CDR1 and CDR2 (germline): SGHVS, FNYEAQ. The CDR3 sequence: CASSPRTSGRLPNTGELFF. The CDR3, as DNA: TGTGCCAGCAGCCCTCGGACTAGCGGGAGGTTACCGAACACCGGGGAGCTGTTTTTT.

The CDR3 reads CASSLDGVDKNTEAFF. CDR3 DNA sequence: TGCGCCAGCAGCTTGGACGGTGTGGACAAGAACACTGAAGCTTTCTTT. The chain joins TRBV5-1 to TRBJ1-1; TRBD1 might be the D (5 bases). CDR3 length: 16 residues. With 0 bases removed from V and 1 base from J, the gap between germline ends came to 13 bases. The germline V gene has CDR1 SGHRS and CDR2 YFSETQ.

The rearrangement links TRBV30 to TRBJ2-5; D remains ambiguous. The CDR3 is made up of 12 amino acids. V shed 0 bases and J shed 11 bases, with 13 bases lying between them. Germline V lookup: CDR1 GTSNPN, CDR2 SVGIG (reference sequence). The chain's CDR3 is CAWSVLGIGQYF. For the CDR3, the DNA is TGTGCCTGGAGTGTTTTGGGGATCGGGCAGTACTTC. The whole variable domain, filled in from reference TRBV30 and TRBJ2-5, reads SQTIHQWPATLVQPVGSPLSLECTVEGTSNPNLYWYRQAAGRGLQLLFYSVGIGQISSEVPQNLSASRPQDRQFILSSKKLLLSDSGFYLCAWSVLGIGQYFGPGTRLLVL.

The chain couples TRBV5-1 to TRBJ2-3, with D possibly TRBD1 on 5 matching bases. Trimming shortened V by 2 bases and J by 3 bases, and 7 bases separated the two germline ends. CDR3 length: 13 residues. Germline V gene sequence: CDR1 SGHRS, CDR2 YFSETQ. CDR3 sequence: CASSFQGTDTQYF. CDR3 sequence (DNA): TGCGCCAGCAGCTTTCAGGGTACAGATACGCAGTATTTT.

CDR3 nucleotide sequence: TGCGCCAGCAGCCAAGATCTGTGGGCCGGGACAGGGCGTGGCTACACCTTC. Translating gives CASSQDLWAGTGRGYTF. This chain uses TRBV4-1 with TRBJ1-2; 9 bases match TRBD1. Germline CDR1 and CDR2: MGHRA and YSYEKL. The CDR3 has 17 amino acids. J gave up 7 bases and V 0 bases, and 12 bases lay outside the gene matches.

This clone was observed a single time. The chain recombines TRBV28 with TRBJ1-2; a weak D match, TRBD1 (5 bases). V lost 4 bases, J lost 7 bases, and 19 bases lay in between. Germline CDR1 is MDHEN and CDR2 is SYDVKM. The CDR3 sequence is 15 residues long. The CDR3 spells CASSSSTVGLVGYTF. For the CDR3, the DNA is TGTGCCAGCAGTTCATCGACAGTGGGGTTGGTTGGCTACACCTTC.

This chain uses TRBV11-2 with TRBJ2-5; no definite D call. Germline-derived CDR1 and CDR2 are SGHAT and FQNNGV. V was cut by 5 bases and J by 5 bases, with 9 bases left in between. CDR3 size: 12 residues. CDR3 residues: CASSQLAETQYF. DNA for the CDR3: TGTGCCAGCAGCCAACTTGCCGAGACCCAGTACTTC.

The CDR3 DNA is TGTGCCAGCAGCTCCCCGTACGTAGGGAAGGACACAGATACGCAGTATTTT. This encodes CASSSPYVGKDTDTQYF. The rearrangement joins TRBV5-8 to TRBJ2-3; no firm D call. The germline V and J ends were trimmed by 3 bases and 2 bases, with 19 bases remaining between them. This CDR3 has 17 amino acids. Germline loops: CDR1 SGHTS, CDR2 YDEGEE.

The chain links TRBV5-1 to TRBJ2-1, with no clear D. The germline gives CDR1 SGHRS, CDR2 YFSETQ. CDR3 length: 14 residues. Trimming pared 7 bases from V and 0 bases from J, leaving 11 bases between. Here the CDR3 reads CASSAANSYNEQFF. CDR3 coding DNA: TGCGCCAGCTCTGCTGCAAACTCCTACAATGAGCAGTTCTTC.

This chain links TRBV9 with TRBJ1-4; 10 bases are a match to TRBD1. V shed 2 bases and J 4 bases; nucleotides not matched to a gene: 2. CDR1 and CDR2 from the germline V gene are SGDLS and YYNGEE. This CDR3 region has 15 residues. The CDR3 nucleotides read TGTGCCAGCAGCGTGGGGACAGGGGTTAATGAAAAACTGTTTTTT. It yields the protein CASSVGTGVNEKLFF.

The chain combines TRBV7-3 with TRBJ2-1; the match to TRBD2 covers 9 bases. Germline V gene sequence: CDR1 SGHTA, CDR2 FQGTGA. The CDR3 loop spans 17 amino acids. V gave up 5 bases and J gave up 4 bases; unmatched junction bases: 12. The CDR3 is CASSPKHLAGSYNEQFF. The CDR3, as DNA: TGTGCCAGCAGCCCCAAACATCTAGCGGGGTCATACAATGAGCAGTTCTTC.

The genes are TRBV7-9 and TRBJ1-1; possible D gene TRBD1, 6 bases. Looked up from germline, CDR1 is SEHNR and CDR2 is FQNEAQ (reference sequence). The CDR3 is 13 amino acids. Trimming took off 4 bases at V and 4 bases at J, with 10 bases between the two ends. CDR3 sequence: CASSSGEGTEAFF. DNA for the CDR3: TGTGCCAGCAGCTCAGGGGAAGGCACTGAAGCTTTCTTT. Drawing the rest from reference TRBV7-9 and TRBJ1-1, the complete variable domain is DTGVSQNPRHKITKRGQNVTFRCDPISEHNRLYWYRQTLGQGPEFLTYFQNEAQLEKSRLLSDRFSAERPKGSFSTLEIQRTEQGDSAMYLCASSSGEGTEAFFGQGTRLTVV.

This chain uses TRBV29-1 with TRBJ2-7; TRBD2 is a possible D gene (5 bases). The CDR3 loop spans 12 amino acids. The V end lost 4 bases, the J end lost 2 bases, and 9 bases lay between the germline ends. Germline CDR1 is SQVTM and CDR2 is ANQGSEA. The CDR3 here is CSVVSDTYEQYF. The CDR3 DNA reads as TGCAGCGTTGTTAGCGATACCTACGAGCAGTACTTC.

This chain connects TRBV7-2 to TRBJ1-3; D is undetermined. Trimming pared 3 bases from V and 3 bases from J, leaving 9 bases between. This CDR3 has 14 residues. The germline gives CDR1 SGHTA, CDR2 FQGNSA. The CDR3 DNA reads as TGTGCCAGCAGCTTTAGGGATTTTGGAAACACCATATATTTT. Translated: CASSFRDFGNTIYF.

This chain uses TRBV28 with TRBJ1-2; a possible D gene is TRBD1 (6 bases). Germline-derived CDR1 and CDR2 are MDHEN and SYDVKM. V lost 2 bases and J lost 7, with 11 bases in between. The CDR3 has 13 amino acids. CDR3 residues: CASSLRQGFGYTF. In DNA, the CDR3 is TGTGCCAGCAGTTTAAGGCAGGGGTTTGGCTACACCTTC.

This clone was counted a single time. In the same sample, other DNA sequences code for this CDR3. The gene calls are TRBV7-9 and TRBJ1-2; 8 nucleotides line up with TRBD1. J gave up 2 bases and V 1 base, and 0 bases lay outside the gene matches. The CDR3 runs 14 residues. Germline loops: CDR1 SEHNR, CDR2 FQNEAQ (reference sequence). This chain's CDR3 is CASSLGQGNYGYTF. CDR3 DNA sequence: TGTGCCAGCAGCTTAGGACAGGGGAACTATGGCTACACCTTC.

Here the CDR3 reads CASSIFSSNQPQHF. In DNA, the CDR3 is TGTGCCAGTAGTATATTCTCTAGCAATCAGCCCCAGCATTTT. The chain uses TRBV19 and TRBJ1-5; no clear D. CDR3 length equals 14 residues. CDR1 is LNHDA, CDR2 SQIVND, per germline (reference sequence). V dropped 2 bases and J dropped 0 bases, with 5 bases sitting between them.

The chain couples TRBV11-3 to TRBJ1-5; D gene uncertain. Trimming took 5 bases from V and 3 from J, leaving 20 bases between them. The CDR3 has 17 residues. In germline, CDR1 is SGHNT, CDR2 YENEEA. CDR3 nucleotides: TGTGCCAGCAGCCCGAATTTTCGGGTGGGTCTCAATCAGCCCCAGCATTTT. Encoded protein: CASSPNFRVGLNQPQHF.

The chain carries TRBV5-1 and TRBJ2-7; D might be TRBD1 or TRBD2, each matching 10 bases. This CDR3 contains 19 residues. The germline gives CDR1 SGHRS, CDR2 YFSETQ. With 4 bases removed from V and 0 bases from J, the gap between germline ends came to 26 bases. CDR3 region: CASSPRQGASGSSSYEQYF. CDR3 DNA: TGCGCCAGCAGCCCCAGACAGGGGGCTAGCGGGAGCAGCTCCTACGAGCAGTACTTC.